This is a list of T cell receptor beta chains from one sample in a study of blood T cell repertoires in COVID-19. The assay was immunoSEQ multiplex PCR, and TCRdb's table has in-frame clones only and misses some. This sample has roughly 250,000 clones; around 82% occur once, and the top ten carry 4% to 5.5%. Sequencing was done on a sample of peripheral blood. The origin of the receptors is a man aged 45 to 65 with active or convalescent COVID-19. CDR3s include the opening cysteine and the closing phenylalanine or tryptophan. D genes are given only for firm matches. Size is omitted from some rows. Given values are once, few, many or a class for expanded clones.

CDR3 DNA,CDR3 protein,D gene,clone size,J gene,V gene
TGCGCCAGCAGCTTGCCTGCGGCGGGTGAAGCTTTCTTT,CASSLPAAGEAFF,.,.,TRBJ1-1,TRBV5-1
TGTGCCAGCAGCCCTTCAGGGGGCGCGGGCGAGCAGTACTTC,CASSPSGGAGEQYF,TRBD1,once,TRBJ2-7,TRBV9
TGTGCCAGCAGGAGCGGGGGGGCCGGGGATACGCAGTATTTT,CASRSGGAGDTQYF,TRBD2,.,TRBJ2-3,TRBV6-5
TGTGCCAGCAGTTCGCCGGGACACGTGATGATGAACACTGAAGCTTTCTTT,CASSSPGHVMMNTEAFF,.,.,TRBJ1-1,TRBV28
TGTGCCAGCAGCTTAGATCGTCCTAGCGGGTTTACAGATACGCAGTATTTT,CASSLDRPSGFTDTQYF,TRBD2,.,TRBJ2-3,TRBV7-2
TGTGCCAGCAGCTTGGTCGACAGGGGGAGCACTGAAGCTTTCTTT,CASSLVDRGSTEAFF,TRBD1,.,TRBJ1-1,TRBV5-6
TGCAGCGTGCTCGACAGGGGTGAAGCTTTCTTT,CSVLDRGEAFF,TRBD1,.,TRBJ1-1,TRBV29-1
TGTGCCAGCAGCTGGGACAGGAGCTCCTACAATGAGCAGTTCTTC,CASSWDRSSYNEQFF,TRBD1,.,TRBJ2-1,TRBV5-4
TGTGCCAGCAGTCGCCCCCTACTAGCGGGGCTCAGCGGCACAGATACGCAGTATTTT,CASSRPLLAGLSGTDTQYF,TRBD2,.,TRBJ2-3,TRBV28
TGCGCCAGCAGCACCCTCCGGGGGAAGGACGGGGAGCTGTTTTTT,CASSTLRGKDGELFF,.,.,TRBJ2-2,TRBV5-1
TGCAGTGCTAGTGCAGGGGCAACTAATGAAAAACTGTTTTTT,CSASAGATNEKLFF,.,.,TRBJ1-4,TRBV20-1
TGTGCCTGGAAGACAGGGCTTGGCTACACCTTC,CAWKTGLGYTF,TRBD1,.,TRBJ1-2,TRBV30
TGTGCCAGCAGCGTTTCAGGGGGAAGCTATGGCTACACCTTC,CASSVSGGSYGYTF,TRBD1,.,TRBJ1-2,TRBV9
TGTGCCAGCAGCGCCCGCGGGACAGGGGGAACAGATACGCAGTATTTT,CASSARGTGGTDTQYF,TRBD1,.,TRBJ2-3,TRBV9
TGTGCCAGCAGTTTTCTAAGCACAGATACGCAGTATTTT,CASSFLSTDTQYF,.,.,TRBJ2-3,TRBV6-5
TGTGCCACCAGTGACACAGGGGGCCCGGCAGATACGCAGTATTTT,CATSDTGGPADTQYF,TRBD1,once,TRBJ2-3,TRBV24-1
TGTGCCAGCTCCCCTGTTGGGCTCGACACCGGGGAGCTGTTTTTT,CASSPVGLDTGELFF,.,.,TRBJ2-2,TRBV2
TGTGCCAGCAGCTCCGGACAGGGGAGGAACGGGGAGCTGTTTTTT,CASSSGQGRNGELFF,TRBD1,.,TRBJ2-2,TRBV7-2
TGTGCCAGCAGCCGGGACAGGGTCCATCAGCCCCAGCATTTT,CASSRDRVHQPQHF,TRBD1,.,TRBJ1-5,TRBV13
TGTGCCAGCAGCTGGGGGACAGGGGAATACGAGCAGTTCTTC,CASSWGTGEYEQFF,TRBD1,.,TRBJ2-1,TRBV5-5
TGCAGCGGGGGGACCGCCGGGACTAGCTATGGCTACACCTTC,CSGGTAGTSYGYTF,.,once,TRBJ1-2,TRBV29-1
TGTGCCAGCAGCCCACGAGGGGGGGGAGATGAAAAACTGTTTTTT,CASSPRGGGDEKLFF,.,.,TRBJ1-4,TRBV7-8
TGTGCCAGCAGCCCCTCGGGAAACACCATATATTTT,CASSPSGNTIYF,.,.,TRBJ1-3,TRBV6-5
TGTGCCAGCAGCCGTGAACACGGGACAGGGTTTATGAAGTACTTC,CASSREHGTGFMKYF,TRBD1,.,TRBJ2-7,TRBV7-2
TGTGCCAGCAGCTCACCCACCGGGACTTTAAACTATGGCTACACCTTC,CASSSPTGTLNYGYTF,.,.,TRBJ1-2,TRBV7-9
TGTGCCAGCAGCTTAGCGCTCGGGGGGGTCTACGAGCAGTACTTC,CASSLALGGVYEQYF,TRBD2,.,TRBJ2-7,TRBV7-8
TGCGCCAGCTCCCCCCAGGGATGGGGCGGAGATACGCAGTATTTT,CASSPQGWGGDTQYF,.,.,TRBJ2-3,TRBV5-1
TGCGCCAGCAGCTTTGAGACAGGGGTCGGTCGCACTGAAGCTTTCTTT,CASSFETGVGRTEAFF,TRBD1,.,TRBJ1-1,TRBV5-1
TGTGCCTGCCAGGGACAGAAAGAGACCCAGTACTTC,CACQGQKETQYF,TRBD1,once,TRBJ2-5,TRBV30
TGTGCCAGTAGTATAAAAGGTGGGACAGGGACCTCACCCCTCCACTTT,CASSIKGGTGTSPLHF,TRBD1,.,TRBJ1-6,TRBV19
TGTGCCAGCAGGCCGGGACAGGGAGCCTACGAGCAGTACTTC,CASRPGQGAYEQYF,TRBD1,.,TRBJ2-7,TRBV6-5
TGTGCCAGCAGCGTAGCTACCCCCGCGGGACTCAACTCCTACGAGCAGTACTTC,CASSVATPAGLNSYEQYF,.,.,TRBJ2-7,TRBV9
TGTGCCAGCAGCCCGGACAGGGGGCTTGGCTACACCTTC,CASSPDRGLGYTF,TRBD1,.,TRBJ1-2,TRBV11-2
TGTGCCAGCAGCCAAGGACAAGATAATTCACCCCTCCACTTT,CASSQGQDNSPLHF,.,.,TRBJ1-6,TRBV3-1/TRBV3-2
TGTGCCAGCAGTTACGGGGTCGGGCGGGGGCTCCAAGAGACCCAGTACTTC,CASSYGVGRGLQETQYF,.,.,TRBJ2-5,TRBV6-2/TRBV6-3
TGCGCCAGCAGCCGGGGACAGCTTAATACTGAAGCTTTCTTT,CASSRGQLNTEAFF,TRBD1,.,TRBJ1-1,TRBV5-1